Shown below are 5 T cell receptor beta chains from a single sample sequenced in a study of Ad26.COV2.S vaccination and SARS-CoV-2 variants. Method: immunoSEQ multiplex PCR; TCRdb's copy keeps in-frame clones and lacks some. The sample yields roughly 300,000 clones, about 88% seen once. Treatment reported: roughly 19 received Ad26.COV2.S at low or high dose, single or two shots; 5 received placebo; per-sample allocation not given. The investigators took samples on day 63 after the first vaccine or placebo injection. This specimen consisted of peripheral blood, obtained in a trial of Ad26.COV2.S vaccine versus placebo. These receptors were taken from a person between 18 and 59 years old who received the Ad26.COV2.S COVID-19 vaccine or a placebo.

The chain carries TRBV7-6 and TRBJ2-7; 7 bases align to TRBD2. V lost 0 bases and J lost 6; bases outside the gene matches: 2. This CDR3 has 13 amino acids. CDR1 SGHVS and CDR2 FNYEAQ come from the germline V gene. The CDR3 region has the DNA TGTGCCAGCAGCTTAGCGGGAGGGCCCGAGCAGTACTTC. It codes for CASSLAGGPEQYF. Full variable domain (missing parts from reference TRBV7-6 and TRBJ2-7): GAGVSQSPRYKVTKRGQDVALRCDPISGHVSLYWYRQALGQGPEFLTYFNYEAQQDKSGLPNDRFSAERPEGSISTLTIQRTEQRDSAMYRCASSLAGGPEQYFGPGTRLTVT.

The rearrangement joins TRBV19 to TRBJ2-6, with D tentatively TRBD2 (6 bases). The CDR3 runs 16 residues. Per the germline V gene, CDR1 is LNHDA and CDR2 is SQIVND (reference sequence). V was clipped by 8 bases and J by 0 bases, with 14 bases between them. CDR3 nucleotide sequence: TGTGCCAGTTGGTGGGAGGCCCCCTCTGGGGCCAACGTCCTGACTTTC. This encodes CASWWEAPSGANVLTF. The full variable domain, its missing parts supplied by reference TRBV19 and TRBJ2-6, is DGGITQSPKYLFRKEGQNVTLSCEQNLNHDAMYWYRQDPGQGLRLIYYSQIVNDFQKGDIAEGYSVSREKKESFPLTVTSAQKNPTAFYLCASWWEAPSGANVLTFGAGSRLTVL.

This rearrangement joins TRBV25-1 to TRBJ2-1; TRBD1 agrees at 9 bases. CDR3 size: 17 residues. V lost 3 bases and J lost 4; bases outside the gene matches: 10. Looked up from germline, CDR1 is MGHDK and CDR2 is SYGVNS. The CDR3 protein is CASSERPTGGRYNEQFF. In nucleotides, the CDR3 is TGTGCCAGCAGTGAGCGTCCAACAGGGGGCAGGTACAATGAGCAGTTCTTC.

The chain combines TRBV7-2 with TRBJ2-5; a weak D match, TRBD1 (6 bases). V lost 7 bases and J lost 4, with 16 bases in between. Germline assignment: CDR1 SGHTA and CDR2 FQGNSA. There are 14 residues in the CDR3. The CDR3 loop reads CASTSVGTSETQYF. The CDR3 DNA reads TGTGCCAGCACCTCCGTGGGGACATCAGAGACCCAGTACTTC.

J is TRBJ1-4 and V is TRBV18; D is unresolved. Germline assignment: CDR1 KGHSH and CDR2 LQKENI. Trimming stripped 1 base from V and 4 bases from J, with 10 bases between. CDR3 size: 15 residues. The CDR3 DNA reads TGTGCCAGCTCACCACAGCCGGACTTTAATGAAAAACTGTTTTTT. Its translation: CASSPQPDFNEKLFF.